This is a list of T cell receptor beta chains from one sample in a study of blood T cell repertoires in COVID-19. This table comes from immunoSEQ multiplex PCR, and its TCRdb copy is limited to in-frame clones, with some not included. The table records 150,000 to 200,000 clones, approximately 88% of them present only once. The specimen sequenced was PBMCs or T cells enriched from blood (not recorded which). These receptor sequences come from a woman aged 60 to 75 who had recovered from COVID-19. CDR3s include the opening cysteine and the closing phenylalanine or tryptophan. The D gene is left open where the match is weak. Clone sizes are given selectively: once, few, many, or a class where the clone is expanded.

>NA|TRBJ1-2|NA|TRBV6-4
TGTGCCAGCAGAAAGGAGGGGGACCGGGGGGCGCTCTCGGACTATGGCTACACCTTC
CASRKEGDRGALSDYGYTF
>TRBD1|TRBJ2-7|NA|TRBV5-1
TGCGCCAGCAGCTTGTGGGGGGCACAGGGGGACGAGCAGTACTTC
CASSLWGAQGDEQYF
>NA|TRBJ1-2|NA|TRBV28
TGTGCCAGCAGTGCTATGGATCGGGGGAGTTGGGGCTACACCTTC
CASSAMDRGSWGYTF
>TRBD1|TRBJ1-1|NA|TRBV27
TGTGCCAGCAGTTCGCGACAGGGAAACACTGAAGCTTTCTTT
CASSSRQGNTEAFF
>NA|TRBJ2-7|NA|TRBV5-1
TGCGCCAGCAGCTTGTTTGCGACGGAGAGCTCCTACGAGCAGTACTTC
CASSLFATESSYEQYF
>TRBD1|TRBJ1-1|NA|TRBV7-9
TGTGCCAGCAGCTGGATACAGGGGACTGAAGCTTTCTTT
CASSWIQGTEAFF
>NA|TRBJ2-1|NA|TRBV14
TGTGCCAGCAGCCAAGTGGGGGGGGCCCCGGGTGAGCAGTTCTTC
CASSQVGGAPGEQFF
>NA|TRBJ2-2|NA|TRBV5-4
TGTGCCAGCAGGGCCCAGTCAGTCAACACCGGGGAGCTGTTTTTT
CASRAQSVNTGELFF
>NA|TRBJ1-5|NA|TRBV18
TGTGCCAGCTCACCGGTCGCCAGGGATCAGTGGGGCGGCAATCAGCCCCAGCATTTT
CASSPVARDQWGGNQPQHF
>NA|TRBJ2-2|NA|TRBV27
TGTGCCAGCAGGTTCTCTGACACCGGGGAGCTGTTTTTT
CASRFSDTGELFF
>TRBD1|TRBJ1-6|NA|TRBV5-1
TGCGCCAGCAGCTCGGGACAGATCTATAATTCACCCCTCCACTTT
CASSSGQIYNSPLHF
>TRBD1|TRBJ1-2|once|TRBV5-1
TGCGCCAGCAGCTCAGGCGTGGACAGGGGGTCAGCTAACTATGGCTACACCTTC
CASSSGVDRGSANYGYTF
>NA|TRBJ1-1|NA|TRBV6-1
TGTGCCAGCAGTGAACACCGGGACACTGAAGCTTTCTTT
CASSEHRDTEAFF
>NA|TRBJ2-3|NA|TRBV18
TGTGCCAGCTCACCGGTCGCCGAGGGTAGCACAGATACGCAGTATTTT
CASSPVAEGSTDTQYF
>TRBD1|TRBJ2-1|NA|TRBV10-3
TGTGCCATCAGTGGTCGGACAGGGGTCAATGAGCAGTTCTTC
CAISGRTGVNEQFF
>NA|TRBJ1-1|NA|TRBV9
TGTGCCAGCAGCGTAGACAGGGTGGGGTTCACTGAAGCTTTCTTT
CASSVDRVGFTEAFF
>TRBD1|TRBJ1-5|few|TRBV28
TGTGCCAGCAGACGCGCCCAGGGGGGCAATCAGCCCCAGCATTTT
CASRRAQGGNQPQHF
>NA|TRBJ2-2|NA|TRBV9
TGTGCCAGCAGCGTAGCCAGGGCCACCGGGGAGCTGTTTTTT
CASSVARATGELFF
>TRBD1|TRBJ1-1|NA|TRBV10-3
TGTGCCATCAGTGAGCCGGACAGGGGTGAAATTGGGCGGGAAGCTTTCTTT
CAISEPDRGEIGREAFF
>NA|TRBJ1-1|NA|TRBV5-1
TGCGCCAGCAGCTTGATGGCAGGGAATACGAACACTGAAGCTTTCTTT
CASSLMAGNTNTEAFF
>TRBD2|TRBJ2-6|NA|TRBV25-1
TGTGCCAGCAGTGAGGGAGGGGGGGCCAACGTCCTGACTTTC
CASSEGGGANVLTF
>TRBD2|TRBJ2-7|NA|TRBV11-2
TGTGCCAGCAGCCCGGGGTGGAGCGGGAGGGCCCGCCAGTACGAGCAGTACTTC
CASSPGWSGRARQYEQYF
>TRBD1|TRBJ2-3|NA|TRBV4-1
TGCGCCAGCAGCCAAGATGGGACAGCTACAGATACGCAGTATTTT
CASSQDGTATDTQYF
>NA|TRBJ2-2|NA|TRBV28
TGTGCCAGCAACGTGCCAGGACTCTCGAACACCGGGGAGCTGTTTTTT
CASNVPGLSNTGELFF
>NA|TRBJ2-1|NA|TRBV9
TGTGCCAGCAGCTCGCGGGGGCTCGAGGGCAATGAGCAGTTCTTC
CASSSRGLEGNEQFF
>TRBD1|TRBJ1-2|NA|TRBV23-1
TGCGCCAGCAGTCAATCGCAGGGGGATGGGGTGCTCGGCTACACCTTC
CASSQSQGDGVLGYTF
>NA|TRBJ1-2|NA|TRBV5-3
TGTGCCAGAAGCTTACCAGGGAACTATGGCTACACCTTC
CARSLPGNYGYTF
>NA|TRBJ2-3|NA|TRBV11-3
TGTGCCAGCAGTCTTACTAGGACAGATACGCAGTATTTT
CASSLTRTDTQYF
>TRBD1|TRBJ1-1|NA|TRBV5-4
TGTGCCAGCCTGAACAGGGGTAACACTGAAGCTTTCTTT
CASLNRGNTEAFF
>NA|TRBJ2-5|NA|TRBV6-5
TGTGCCAGCAGTTATTCCCGGGACACCAGGGAGACCCAGTACTTC
CASSYSRDTRETQYF
>NA|TRBJ1-1|NA|TRBV5-1
TGCGCCAGCAGCTTAGACTGGAACACTGAAGCTTTCTTT
CASSLDWNTEAFF
>NA|TRBJ2-7|NA|TRBV5-4
TGTGCCAGCAGCTCGTCCTACGAGCAGTACTTC
CASSSSYEQYF
>NA|TRBJ2-3|NA|TRBV4-1
TGCGCCAGCAGCCAAGAGCAGGGGCTAGCGGCAAGCACAGATACGCAGTATTTT
CASSQEQGLAASTDTQYF
>TRBD1|TRBJ1-1|once|TRBV6-6
TGTGCCAGCAGTTACTCGGCAGGGGGAGCCACTGAAGCTTTCTTT
CASSYSAGGATEAFF
>NA|TRBJ1-3|NA|TRBV7-6
TGTGCCAGCAGCCTCTTCGGGGTAGGAAACACCATATATTTT
CASSLFGVGNTIYF
>NA|TRBJ2-7|NA|TRBV20-1
TGCAGTGCTAGTATCCCGGGGAATACCTACGAGCAGTACTTC
CSASIPGNTYEQYF
>NA|TRBJ2-3|NA|TRBV3-1/TRBV3-2
TGTGCCAGCAGCCAAGGGGTAGCGACTAGCACAGATACGCAGTATTTT
CASSQGVATSTDTQYF
>TRBD2|TRBJ2-1|NA|TRBV28
TGTGCCAGCGTCTACTCCACTAGCGGGGGGACACAGTTCTTC
CASVYSTSGGTQFF
>NA|TRBJ2-1|NA|TRBV12-3/TRBV12-4
TGTGCCAGCAGCTGGCTTCGCGAGCAGTTCTTC
CASSWLREQFF
>TRBD1|TRBJ2-1|NA|TRBV24-1
TGTGCCACCAGCGACAGGGGGGACAATGAGCAGTTCTTC
CATSDRGDNEQFF
>TRBD1|TRBJ2-7|NA|TRBV5-5
TGTGCCAGCTGTCAGGGGGTAACCTACGAGCAGTACTTC
CASCQGVTYEQYF
>NA|TRBJ1-2|NA|TRBV19
TGTGCCAGTAGTATCTCCGGGACACCTAACTATGGCTACACCTTC
CASSISGTPNYGYTF
>NA|TRBJ2-7|NA|TRBV5-1
TGCGCCAGCAGCTTGGATACAGGGAGTTCCTACGAGCAGTACTTC
CASSLDTGSSYEQYF
>TRBD1|TRBJ1-2|few|TRBV6-5
TGTGCCAGCAGAGGACCGGGACAGGGGGCGAATGGCTACACCTTC
CASRGPGQGANGYTF
>TRBD1|TRBJ2-2|NA|TRBV5-1
TGCGCCAGCAATCTGGGGACAGGCCTGCTAACCGGGGAGCTGTTTTTT
CASNLGTGLLTGELFF
>NA|TRBJ2-5|NA|TRBV10-2
TGCGCCAGCAGTGTATCGCCCGGGCAGGGCCAGTACTTC
CASSVSPGQGQYF
>NA|TRBJ2-5|once|TRBV5-1
TGCGCCAGCAGCCGATCCGGACTACCACGAACTCAAGAGACCCAGTACTTC
CASSRSGLPRTQETQYF
>TRBD2|TRBJ2-7|NA|TRBV9
TGTGCCAGCAGCGTACTTGAGAGGGAGGAGCGGGAGCCCCTTTCCTACGAGCAGTACTTC
CASSVLEREEREPLSYEQYF
>NA|TRBJ1-1|NA|TRBV6-6
TGTGCCAGCACCCAGAACACTGAAGCTTTCTTT
CASTQNTEAFF
>NA|TRBJ1-2|NA|TRBV11-2
TGTGCCAGCAGCTTAGATTGGGGCCCAGGTGGCTACACCTTC
CASSLDWGPGGYTF
>TRBD2|TRBJ2-7|NA|TRBV18
TGTGCCAGCTCAGAGGGACTAGCGCGGGAGCAGTACTTC
CASSEGLAREQYF
>TRBD2|TRBJ2-1|NA|TRBV11-3
TGTGCCAGCAGCTTAGCAAGTGGACTAGCGGTTCTCAATGAGCAGTTCTTC
CASSLASGLAVLNEQFF
>TRBD1|TRBJ1-2|NA|TRBV7-9
TGTGCCAGCAGCTCAACAGGGGCGTATGGCTACACCTTC
CASSSTGAYGYTF
>TRBD1|TRBJ1-4|NA|TRBV18
TGTGCCAGCTCACCATTCAACAGGGGCCTAAATGAAAAACTGTTTTTT
CASSPFNRGLNEKLFF